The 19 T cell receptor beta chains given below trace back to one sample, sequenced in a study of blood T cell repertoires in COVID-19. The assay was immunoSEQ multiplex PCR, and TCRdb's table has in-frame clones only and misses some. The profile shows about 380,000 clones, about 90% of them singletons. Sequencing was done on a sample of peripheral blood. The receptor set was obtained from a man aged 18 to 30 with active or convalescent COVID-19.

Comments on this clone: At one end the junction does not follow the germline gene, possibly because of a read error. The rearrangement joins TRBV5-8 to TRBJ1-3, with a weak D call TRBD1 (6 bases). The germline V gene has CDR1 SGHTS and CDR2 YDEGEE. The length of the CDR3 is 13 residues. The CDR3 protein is CASSRGLKRDKSF. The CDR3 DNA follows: TGTGCCAGCAGCCGCGGACTCAAAAGGGACAAATCCTTT.

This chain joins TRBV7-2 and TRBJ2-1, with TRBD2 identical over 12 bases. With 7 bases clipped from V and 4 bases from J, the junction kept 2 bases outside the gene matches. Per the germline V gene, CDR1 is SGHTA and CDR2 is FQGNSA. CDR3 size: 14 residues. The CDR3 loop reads CASTGTSGYNEQFF. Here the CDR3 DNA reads TGTGCCAGCACCGGGACTAGCGGGTACAATGAGCAGTTCTTC.

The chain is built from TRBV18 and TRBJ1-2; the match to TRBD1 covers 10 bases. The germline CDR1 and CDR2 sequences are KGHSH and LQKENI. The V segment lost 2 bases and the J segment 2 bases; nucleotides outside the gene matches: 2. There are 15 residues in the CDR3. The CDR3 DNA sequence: TGTGCCAGCTCACCAGACAGGGGGCGAAACTATGGCTACACCTTC. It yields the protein CASSPDRGRNYGYTF. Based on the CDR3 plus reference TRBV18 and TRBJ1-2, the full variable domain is NAGVMQNPRHLVRRRGQEARLRCSPMKGHSHVYWYRQLPEEGLKFMVYLQKENIIDESGMPKERFSAEFPKEGPSILRIQQVVRGDSAAYFCASSPDRGRNYGYTFGSGTRLTVV.

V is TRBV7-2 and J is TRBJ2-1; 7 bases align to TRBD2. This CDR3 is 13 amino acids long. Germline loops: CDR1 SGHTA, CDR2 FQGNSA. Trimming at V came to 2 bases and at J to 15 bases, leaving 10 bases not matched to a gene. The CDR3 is CASSLRGESTGFF. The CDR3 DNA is TGTGCCAGCAGCTTACGGGGGGAAAGTACCGGGTTCTTC.

The CDR3 sequence is CASSPRQGARGNTEAFF. The CDR3 DNA sequence: TGTGCCAGCAGTCCGCGGCAGGGGGCGAGGGGGAACACTGAAGCTTTCTTT. This chain links TRBV28 with TRBJ1-1, with TRBD1 identical over 8 bases. This CDR3 has 17 residues. Germline V gives CDR1 MDHEN, CDR2 SYDVKM. V trimming: 5 bases; J trimming: 1 base; junction bases outside the gene matches: 12.

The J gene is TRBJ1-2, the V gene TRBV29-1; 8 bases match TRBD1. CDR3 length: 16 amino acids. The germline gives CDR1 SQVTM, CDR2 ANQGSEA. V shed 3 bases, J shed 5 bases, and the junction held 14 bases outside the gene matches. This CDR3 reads CSVEDRVESRIYGYTF. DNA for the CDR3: TGCAGCGTTGAGGACAGGGTCGAAAGCCGCATTTATGGCTACACCTTC.

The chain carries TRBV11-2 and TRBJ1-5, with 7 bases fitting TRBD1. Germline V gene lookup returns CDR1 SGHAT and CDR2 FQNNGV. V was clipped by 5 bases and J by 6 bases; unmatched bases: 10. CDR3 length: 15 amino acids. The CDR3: CASSPGVGGSQPQHF. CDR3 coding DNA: TGTGCCAGCAGCCCAGGCGTAGGGGGCAGTCAGCCCCAGCATTTT. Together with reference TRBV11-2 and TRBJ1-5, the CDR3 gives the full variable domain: EAGVAQSPRYKIIEKRQSVAFWCNPISGHATLYWYQQILGQGPKLLIQFQNNGVVDDSQLPKDRFSAERLKGVDSTLKIQPAKLEDSAVYLCASSPGVGGSQPQHFGDGTRLSIL.

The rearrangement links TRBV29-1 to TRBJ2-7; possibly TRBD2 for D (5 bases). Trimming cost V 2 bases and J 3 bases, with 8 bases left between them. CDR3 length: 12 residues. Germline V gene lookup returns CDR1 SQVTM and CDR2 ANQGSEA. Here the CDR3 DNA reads TGCAGCGTTGAATTCCGGGACTACGAGCAGTACTTC. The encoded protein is CSVEFRDYEQYF.

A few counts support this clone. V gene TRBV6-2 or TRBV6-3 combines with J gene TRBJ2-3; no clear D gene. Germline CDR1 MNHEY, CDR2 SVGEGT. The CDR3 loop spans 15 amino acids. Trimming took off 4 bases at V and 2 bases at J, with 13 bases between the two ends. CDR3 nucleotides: TGTGCCAGCAGTTCAGGAAATACGAACACAGATACGCAGTATTTT. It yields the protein CASSSGNTNTDTQYF.

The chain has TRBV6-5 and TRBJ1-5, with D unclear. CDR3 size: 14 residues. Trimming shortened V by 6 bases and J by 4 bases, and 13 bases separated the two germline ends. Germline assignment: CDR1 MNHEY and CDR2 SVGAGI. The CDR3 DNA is TGTGCCAGCAGAGTGGCAGGCGCGAATCAGCCCCAGCATTTT. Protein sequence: CASRVAGANQPQHF.

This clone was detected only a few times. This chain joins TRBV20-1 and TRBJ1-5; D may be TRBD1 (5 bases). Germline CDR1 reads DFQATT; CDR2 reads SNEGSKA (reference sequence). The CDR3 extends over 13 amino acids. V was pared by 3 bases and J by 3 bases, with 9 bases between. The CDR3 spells CSASSTVNQPQHF. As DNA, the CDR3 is TGCAGTGCTAGTTCGACAGTCAATCAGCCCCAGCATTTT.

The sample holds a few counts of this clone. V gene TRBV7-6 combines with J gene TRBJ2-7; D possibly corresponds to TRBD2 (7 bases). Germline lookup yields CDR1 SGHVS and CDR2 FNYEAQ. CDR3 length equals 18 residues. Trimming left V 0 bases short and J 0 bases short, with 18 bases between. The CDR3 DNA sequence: TGTGCCAGCAGCTTAGCTCCGGGAGGACAGATGAGCTCCTACGAGCAGTACTTC. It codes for CASSLAPGGQMSSYEQYF. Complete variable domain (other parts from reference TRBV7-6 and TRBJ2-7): GAGVSQSPRYKVTKRGQDVALRCDPISGHVSLYWYRQALGQGPEFLTYFNYEAQQDKSGLPNDRFSAERPEGSISTLTIQRTEQRDSAMYRCASSLAPGGQMSSYEQYFGPGTRLTVT.

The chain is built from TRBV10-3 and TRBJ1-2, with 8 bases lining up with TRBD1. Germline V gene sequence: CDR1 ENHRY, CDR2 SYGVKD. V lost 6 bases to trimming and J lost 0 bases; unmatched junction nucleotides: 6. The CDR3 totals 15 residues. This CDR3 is CAISADRGANYGYTF. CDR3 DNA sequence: TGTGCCATCAGCGCCGACAGGGGAGCTAACTATGGCTACACCTTC.

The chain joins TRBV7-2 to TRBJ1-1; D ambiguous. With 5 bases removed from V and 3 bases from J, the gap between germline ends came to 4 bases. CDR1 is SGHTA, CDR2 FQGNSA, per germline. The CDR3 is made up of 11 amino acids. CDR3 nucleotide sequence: TGTGCCAGCAGCCTTGACACTGAAGCTTTCTTT. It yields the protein CASSLDTEAFF.

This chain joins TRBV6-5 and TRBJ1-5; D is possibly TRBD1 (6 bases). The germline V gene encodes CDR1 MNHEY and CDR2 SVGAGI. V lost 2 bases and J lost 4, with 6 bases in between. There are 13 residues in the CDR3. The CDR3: CASSYDRNQPQHF. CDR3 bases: TGTGCCAGCAGTTACGACAGGAATCAGCCCCAGCATTTT.

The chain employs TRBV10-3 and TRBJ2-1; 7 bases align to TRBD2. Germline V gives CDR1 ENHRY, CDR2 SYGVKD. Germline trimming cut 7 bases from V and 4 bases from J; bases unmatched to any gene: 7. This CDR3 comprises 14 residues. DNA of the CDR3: TGTGCCATCACCCCGCGGGAGAAGTACAATGAGCAGTTCTTC. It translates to CAITPREKYNEQFF.

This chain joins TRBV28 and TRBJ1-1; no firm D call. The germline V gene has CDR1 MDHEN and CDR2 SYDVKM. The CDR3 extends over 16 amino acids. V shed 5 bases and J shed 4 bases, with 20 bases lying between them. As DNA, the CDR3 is TGTGCCAGCAGTCCCCTTTTAGGCAGAGGGAGCACTGAAGCTTTCTTT. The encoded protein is CASSPLLGRGSTEAFF.

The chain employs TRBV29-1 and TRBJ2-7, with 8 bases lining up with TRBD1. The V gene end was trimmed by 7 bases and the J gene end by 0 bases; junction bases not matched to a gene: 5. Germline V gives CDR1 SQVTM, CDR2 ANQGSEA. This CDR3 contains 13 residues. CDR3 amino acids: CSARTGPSYEQYF. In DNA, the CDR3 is TGCAGCGCCCGGACAGGGCCCTCCTACGAGCAGTACTTC.

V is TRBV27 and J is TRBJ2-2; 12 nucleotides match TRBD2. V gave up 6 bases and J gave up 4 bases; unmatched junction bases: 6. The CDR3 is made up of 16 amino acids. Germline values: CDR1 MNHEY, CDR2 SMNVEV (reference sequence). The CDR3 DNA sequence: TGTGCCAGCAGCTGGACTAGCGGGACAGGCACCGGGGAGCTGTTTTTT. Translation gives CASSWTSGTGTGELFF.